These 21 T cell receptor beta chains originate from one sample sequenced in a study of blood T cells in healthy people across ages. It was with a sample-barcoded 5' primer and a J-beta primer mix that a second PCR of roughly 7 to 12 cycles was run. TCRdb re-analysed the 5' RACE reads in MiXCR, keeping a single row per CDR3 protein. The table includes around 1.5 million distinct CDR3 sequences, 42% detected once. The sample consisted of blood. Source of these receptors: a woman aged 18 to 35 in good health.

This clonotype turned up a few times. In nucleotides, the CDR3 is TGCAGCGTTGAAACCGGAGGGGGCTACGAGCAGTACTTC. It is translated as CSVETGGGYEQYF. This rearrangement joins TRBV29-1 to TRBJ2-7; D possibly matches TRBD1 or TRBD2 (6 bases each). Trimming took 2 bases from V and 3 from J, leaving 11 bases between them. Germline lookup yields CDR1 SQVTM and CDR2 ANQGSEA. The CDR3 runs to 13 residues.

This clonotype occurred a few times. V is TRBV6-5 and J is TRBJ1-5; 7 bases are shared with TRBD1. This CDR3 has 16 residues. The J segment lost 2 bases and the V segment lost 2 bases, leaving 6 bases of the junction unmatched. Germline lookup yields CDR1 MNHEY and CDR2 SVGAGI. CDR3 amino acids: CASSYRGHGGNQPQHF. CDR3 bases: TGTGCCAGCAGTTACAGGGGGCATGGGGGCAATCAGCCCCAGCATTTT.

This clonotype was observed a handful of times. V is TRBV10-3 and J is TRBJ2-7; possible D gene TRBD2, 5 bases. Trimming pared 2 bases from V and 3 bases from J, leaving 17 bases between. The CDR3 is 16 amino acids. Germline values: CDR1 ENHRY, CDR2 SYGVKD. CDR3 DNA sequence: TGTGCCATCAGTGAGAGGGCGACCGGACTTGGCTACGAGCAGTACTTC. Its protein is CAISERATGLGYEQYF.

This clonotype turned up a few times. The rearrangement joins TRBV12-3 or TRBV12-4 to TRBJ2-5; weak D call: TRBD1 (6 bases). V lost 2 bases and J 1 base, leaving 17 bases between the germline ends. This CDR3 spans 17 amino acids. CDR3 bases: TGTGCCAGCAGTTTAAACAGGGCTTCGGCCATCCAAGAGACCCAGTACTTC. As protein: CASSLNRASAIQETQYF.

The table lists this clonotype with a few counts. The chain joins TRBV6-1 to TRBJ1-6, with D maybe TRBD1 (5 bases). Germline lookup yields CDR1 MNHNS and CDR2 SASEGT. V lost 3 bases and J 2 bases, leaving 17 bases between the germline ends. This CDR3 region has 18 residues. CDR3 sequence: CASSDTVGGDTYNSPLHF. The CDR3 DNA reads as TGTGCCAGCAGTGACACGGTCGGGGGAGATACCTATAATTCACCCCTCCACTTT.

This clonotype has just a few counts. The CDR3 reads CASTASALVAAQETQYF. The DNA of the CDR3 is TGTGCCAGCACCGCTTCGGCCCTAGTCGCGGCCCAAGAGACCCAGTACTTC. The chain employs TRBV2 and TRBJ2-5; D unresolved. The CDR3 is made up of 17 amino acids. The germline CDR1 and CDR2 sequences are SNHLY and FYNNEI. The V end was cut by 7 bases, the J end by 1 base, with 22 bases between.

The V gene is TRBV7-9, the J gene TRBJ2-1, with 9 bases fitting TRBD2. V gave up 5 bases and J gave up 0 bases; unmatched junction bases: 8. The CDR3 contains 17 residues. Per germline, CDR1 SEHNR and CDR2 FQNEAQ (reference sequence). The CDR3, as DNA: TGTGCCAGCAGCAGCTGGGGACTAGCCAGCTCCTACAATGAGCAGTTCTTC. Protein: CASSSWGLASSYNEQFF. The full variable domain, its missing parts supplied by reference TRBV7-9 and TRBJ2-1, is DTGVSQNPRHKITKRGQNVTFRCDPISEHNRLYWYRQTLGQGPEFLTYFQNEAQLEKSRLLSDRFSAERPKGSFSTLEIQRTEQGDSAMYLCASSSWGLASSYNEQFFGPGTRLTVL.

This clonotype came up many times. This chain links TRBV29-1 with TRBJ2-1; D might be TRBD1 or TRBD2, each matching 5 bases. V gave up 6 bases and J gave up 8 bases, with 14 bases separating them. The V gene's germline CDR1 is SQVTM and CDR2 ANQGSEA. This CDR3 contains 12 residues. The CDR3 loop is CSVGTNNYEQFF. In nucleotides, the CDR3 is TGCAGCGTCGGGACCAACAACTATGAGCAGTTCTTC.

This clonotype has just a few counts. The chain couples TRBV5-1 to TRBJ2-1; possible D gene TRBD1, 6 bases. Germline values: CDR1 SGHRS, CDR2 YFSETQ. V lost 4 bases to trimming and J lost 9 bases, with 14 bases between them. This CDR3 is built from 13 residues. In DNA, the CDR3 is TGCGCCAGCAGCCCTGACAGGACATCTGAGCAGTTCTTC. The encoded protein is CASSPDRTSEQFF.

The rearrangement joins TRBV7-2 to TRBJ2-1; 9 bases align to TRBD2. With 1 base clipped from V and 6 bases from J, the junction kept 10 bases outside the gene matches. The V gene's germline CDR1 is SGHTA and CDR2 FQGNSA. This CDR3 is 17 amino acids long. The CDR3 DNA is TGTGCCAGCAGCTTAGGGAGGGCGTTTAGCGGGGGCAATGAGCAGTTCTTC. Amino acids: CASSLGRAFSGGNEQFF.

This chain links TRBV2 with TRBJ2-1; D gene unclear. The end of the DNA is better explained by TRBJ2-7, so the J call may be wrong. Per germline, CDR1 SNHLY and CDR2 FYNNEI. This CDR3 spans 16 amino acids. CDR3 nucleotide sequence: TGTGCCAGCAGTCTGGACGGAGATTACTCCTACAATGAGCAGTACTTC. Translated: CASSLDGDYSYNEQYF.

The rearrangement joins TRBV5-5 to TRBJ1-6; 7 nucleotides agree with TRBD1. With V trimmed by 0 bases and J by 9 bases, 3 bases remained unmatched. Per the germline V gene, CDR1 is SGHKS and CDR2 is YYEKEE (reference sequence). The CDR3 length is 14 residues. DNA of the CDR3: TGTGCCAGCAGCTTGGGACAGGGCATTTCACCCCTCCACTTT. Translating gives CASSLGQGISPLHF.

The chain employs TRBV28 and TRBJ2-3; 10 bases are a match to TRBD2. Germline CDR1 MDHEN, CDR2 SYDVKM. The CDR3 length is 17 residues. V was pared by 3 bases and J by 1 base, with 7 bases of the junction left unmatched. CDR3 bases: TGTGCCAGCAGTTTTTGGCCCACTAGCGGGGGCACAGATACGCAGTATTTT. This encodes CASSFWPTSGGTDTQYF.

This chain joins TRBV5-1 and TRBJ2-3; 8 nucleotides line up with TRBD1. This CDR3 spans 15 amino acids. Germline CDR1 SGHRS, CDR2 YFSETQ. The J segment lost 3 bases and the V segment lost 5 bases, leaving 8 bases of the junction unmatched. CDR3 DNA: TGCGCCAGCAGGTCGAGACAGGGGTGGACAGATACGCAGTATTTT. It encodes CASRSRQGWTDTQYF.

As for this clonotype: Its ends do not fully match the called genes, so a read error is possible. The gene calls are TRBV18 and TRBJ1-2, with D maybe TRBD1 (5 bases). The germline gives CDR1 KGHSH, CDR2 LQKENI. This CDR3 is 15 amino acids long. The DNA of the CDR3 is TGTGCCAGCTCGCCACCGGGGCAGGATAACTATGGCTACACCTTC. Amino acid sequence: CASSPPGQDNYGYTF. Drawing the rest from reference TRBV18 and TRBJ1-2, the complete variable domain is NAGVMQNPRHLVRRRGQEARLRCSPMKGHSHVYWYRQLPEEGLKFMVYLQKENIIDESGMPKERFSAEFPKEGPSILRIQQVVRGDSAAYFCASSPPGQDNYGYTFGSGTRLTVV.

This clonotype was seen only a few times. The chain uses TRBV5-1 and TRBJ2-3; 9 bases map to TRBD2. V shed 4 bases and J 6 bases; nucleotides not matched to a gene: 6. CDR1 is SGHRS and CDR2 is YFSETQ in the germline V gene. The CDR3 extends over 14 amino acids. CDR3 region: CASSPIAGVDTQYF. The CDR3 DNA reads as TGCGCCAGCAGCCCGATAGCGGGGGTGGATACGCAGTATTTT.

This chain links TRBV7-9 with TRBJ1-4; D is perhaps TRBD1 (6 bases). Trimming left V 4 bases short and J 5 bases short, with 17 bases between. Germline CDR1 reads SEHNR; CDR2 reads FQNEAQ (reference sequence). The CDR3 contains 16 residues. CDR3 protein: CASSSSQQGWNEKLFF. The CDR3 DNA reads TGTGCCAGCAGCTCCAGCCAACAGGGCTGGAATGAAAAACTGTTTTTT. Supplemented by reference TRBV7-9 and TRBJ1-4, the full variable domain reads DTGVSQNPRHKITKRGQNVTFRCDPISEHNRLYWYRQTLGQGPEFLTYFQNEAQLEKSRLLSDRFSAERPKGSFSTLEIQRTEQGDSAMYLCASSSSQQGWNEKLFFGSGTQLSVL.

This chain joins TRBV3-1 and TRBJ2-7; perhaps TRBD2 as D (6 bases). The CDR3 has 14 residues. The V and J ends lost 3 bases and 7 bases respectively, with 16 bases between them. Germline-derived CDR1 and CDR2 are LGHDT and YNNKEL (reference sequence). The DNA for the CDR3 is TGTGCCAGCAGCCATTCGTTCCCGGGGGATGAGCAGTACTTC. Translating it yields CASSHSFPGDEQYF.

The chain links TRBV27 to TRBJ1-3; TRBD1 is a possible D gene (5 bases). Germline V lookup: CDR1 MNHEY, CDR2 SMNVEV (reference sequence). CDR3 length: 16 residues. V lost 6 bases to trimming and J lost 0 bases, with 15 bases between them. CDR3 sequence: CASSTAGSSSGNTIYF. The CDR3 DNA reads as TGTGCCAGCAGCACAGCAGGGTCCTCCTCTGGAAACACCATATATTTT.

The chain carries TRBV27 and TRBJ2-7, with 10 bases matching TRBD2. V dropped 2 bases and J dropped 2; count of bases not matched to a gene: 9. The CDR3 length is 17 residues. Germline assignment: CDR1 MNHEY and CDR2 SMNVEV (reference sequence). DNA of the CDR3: TGTGCCAGCAGTTTAAAGTATTCCGGGACTAGCGCCTACGAGCAGTACTTC. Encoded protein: CASSLKYSGTSAYEQYF.

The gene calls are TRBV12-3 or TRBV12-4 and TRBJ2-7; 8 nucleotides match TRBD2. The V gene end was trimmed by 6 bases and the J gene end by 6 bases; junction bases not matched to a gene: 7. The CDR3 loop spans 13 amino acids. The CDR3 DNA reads TGTGCCAGCAGGGAGCGGGGGCTGATCGAGCAGTACTTC. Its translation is CASRERGLIEQYF.